The entry that follows covers one TCR beta chain sequence. This clonotype was observed a handful of times. Its antigen is unknown. A read error is possible here, since a much larger clone lies one base away. This entry is derived from a study of regulatory T cells in long-lasting Graves disease (dated by TCRdb to the early 2020s). For the study in its entirety: In the newly diagnosed Graves' disease group, patients had been taking antithyroid drugs for less than 3 months. Peripheral blood TCR sequencing and RNA sequencing compared persistent Graves' disease patients with newly diagnosed Graves' disease patients. The study took place in China and was registered as a clinical trial. A total of some 33 samples were covered by TCR sequencing, comprising approximately 13 persistent and around 20 newly diagnosed Graves' disease patients. Broad study findings and their caveats: Lower TCR Shannon entropy and fewer highly expanded clones were observed in persistent Graves' disease patients than in newly diagnosed patients, which suggested clonal expansion. The study examined only peripheral blood because the primary lesion, thyroid tissue, could not be accessed. The authors acknowledged the small sample size as a limitation that may reduce accuracy. Persistent disease showed preferential use of TRBV28, TRBJ1-2 and TRBJ2-5, whereas newly diagnosed disease favored TRBV20-1 and TRBJ2-1. More public clonotypes were shared among persistent patients (2,741) than among newly diagnosed patients (roughly 1,000). Only the TCR beta chain was sequenced and analyzed.

The time point label, as the study defines it: newly diagnosed GD, antithyroid drugs for less than 3 months. For both TCR sequencing and RNA sequencing, RNA was extracted from PBMCs using TRIzol. Graves' disease was diagnosed according to American Thyroid Association guidelines. Patients for the study were recruited at an endocrinology department in Xi'an, China. Each patient gave around 9 milliliters of peripheral blood, collected in an EDTA anticoagulant tube. Ficoll Paque Plus density gradient separation was used to isolate PBMCs, and no additional T cell sorting was done. An Agilent 2100 Bioanalyzer and agarose gel were used to check RNA quality, and a NanoDrop 2000 was used to measure RNA concentration. Library method: multiplex PCR. Sequencing was performed on an Illumina HiSeq 4000. TCR beta libraries were built with iRepertoire HTBI primers and Arm-PCR amplification of CDR3 regions. Gel purification was performed on PCR products prior to sequencing. Under the source paper's analysis protocol: A total of 62 TRBV and 14 TRBJ segments were identified across samples and were used for gene usage analysis of CDR3 amino acid clonotypes. COPE and FqMerger were used to merge filtered high-quality paired reads into contigs. Contigs were aligned with BLAST to IMGT TRBV, TRBD and TRBJ reference genes, and CDR3 was defined per IMGT. Highly expanded clones were defined as clonotypes with a frequency above 0.1%. Shannon entropy served as the measure of repertoire diversity, while the Gini coefficient captured V-J evenness. Clonotypes shared by more than one individual were considered public. The public sequencing data were trimmed at Q25 with fastp and processed into clonotypes with MiXCR by TCRdb, which kept only in-frame beta chains. One record per CDR3 amino acid sequence lists the most common genes and DNA. The V and J calls were determined by TCRdb, not by the authors. Recorded for this sample are about 240,000 distinct CDR3 sequences; 20% to 25% of them occurred a single time. The biggest ten clones account for about 14% of the sample.

Its CDR3 holds 12 amino acids, cysteine through phenylalanine. The CDR3 DNA has 36 bases and is translated from base 1. Sequences GTSNPN (CDR1) and SVGIG (CDR2) are obtained from the germline V gene (reference sequence). The chain is assembled from TRBV30 and TRBJ2-1; the D gene is perhaps TRBD1, from 5 matching bases. The clonotype originates from a female donor with Graves disease. This specimen was peripheral blood mononuclear cells (PBMCs), taken at new diagnosis, from a patient treated with antithyroid drugs. The DNA is as follows: TGTGCCTGGGGTCTTATAGGGGATGAGCAGCTCTTC. Its product reads: CAWGLIGDEQLF.